One and the same sample provided the 13 T cell receptor beta chains below, sequenced in a study of glioma-infiltrating T cells after dendritic cell vaccination. The method was immunoSEQ multiplex PCR; TCRdb's version includes in-frame clones alone and lacks a portion of them. This table holds 95,000 to 110,000 clones, around 81% found once. The specimen comprised blood, sampled before dendritic cell vaccination. The source is a human donor with glioblastoma.

This clone has only one observation. The genes are TRBV6-5 and TRBJ2-7, with TRBD1 as a possible D gene (6 bases). Germline V gene data show CDR1 as MNHEY and CDR2 as SVGAGI. There are 14 residues in the CDR3. The V end was cut by 7 bases, the J end by 0 bases, with 13 bases between. CDR3 sequence (DNA): TGTGCCAGCATTGGACAGCGAAGCTCCTACGAGCAGTACTTC. It encodes CASIGQRSSYEQYF.

The gene calls are TRBV30 and TRBJ1-1; tentative D call: TRBD1 (5 bases). In germline, CDR1 is GTSNPN, CDR2 SVGIG (reference sequence). The CDR3 consists of 13 residues. Trimming stripped 3 bases from V and 6 bases from J, with 14 bases between. The CDR3 DNA follows: TGTGCCTGGAGCGACACTGGGGGGGCTGAAGCTTTCTTT. It translates to CAWSDTGGAEAFF. Together with reference TRBV30 and TRBJ1-1, the CDR3 gives the full variable domain: SQTIHQWPATLVQPVGSPLSLECTVEGTSNPNLYWYRQAAGRGLQLLFYSVGIGQISSEVPQNLSASRPQDRQFILSSKKLLLSDSGFYLCAWSDTGGAEAFFGQGTRLTVV.

V is TRBV5-4 and J is TRBJ2-3; D is unclear. CDR3 length: 14 residues. The germline gives CDR1 SGHNT, CDR2 YYREEE (reference sequence). The germline V and J ends were trimmed by 4 bases and 5 bases, with 14 bases remaining between them. The CDR3 nucleotides are TGTGCCAGCAGCCCCTCTAGTTTGGTAGATACGCAGTATTTT. Its translation is CASSPSSLVDTQYF.

The chain carries TRBV7-8 and TRBJ2-1, with D possibly matching TRBD2 (7 bases). The CDR3 consists of 13 residues. V lost 4 bases and J 9 bases, leaving 13 bases between the germline ends. CDR1 SGHVS and CDR2 FQNEAQ come from the germline V gene. The CDR3 DNA is TGTGCCAGCAGCTCTAACAGGGAGGGTGAGCAGTTCTTC. This gives the protein CASSSNREGEQFF.

The chain combines TRBV5-5 with TRBJ1-1; no clear D gene. The length of the CDR3 is 14 residues. CDR1 SGHKS and CDR2 YYEKEE come from the germline V gene (reference sequence). Trimming cost V 1 base and J 4 bases, with 11 bases left between them. CDR3 DNA sequence: TGTGCCAGCAGCTTGCGGGTTCTCGGCACTGAAGCTTTCTTT. It translates to CASSLRVLGTEAFF.

This sequence joins TRBV7-8 and TRBJ1-5; D is unclear. Germline V gene lookup returns CDR1 SGHVS and CDR2 FQNEAQ. The CDR3 runs 16 residues. V was cut by 1 base and J by 1 base, with 11 bases left in between. This chain's CDR3 is CASSLERISSNQPQHF. The CDR3 DNA follows: TGTGCCAGCAGCTTAGAGCGCATTTCAAGCAATCAGCCCCAGCATTTT. Looking up the rest from reference TRBV7-8 and TRBJ1-5 gives the full variable domain: GAGVSQSPRYKVAKRGQDVALRCDPISGHVSLFWYQQALGQGPEFLTYFQNEAQLDKSGLPSDRFFAERPEGSVSTLKIQRTQQEDSAVYLCASSLERISSNQPQHFGDGTRLSIL.

The chain carries TRBV11-3 and TRBJ1-6, with D maybe TRBD1 (5 bases). This CDR3 region has 15 residues. Germline V gene sequence: CDR1 SGHNT, CDR2 YENEEA. The V and J ends lost 0 bases and 4 bases respectively, with 7 bases between them. The CDR3 DNA reads TGTGCCAGCAGCTTAGAAGGGGATTATAATTCACCCCTCCACTTT. Translation: CASSLEGDYNSPLHF.

The CDR3 nucleotides are TGTGCCAGCAGCCAAGGGACTTCCACACTATACGAGCAGTACTTC. Residues: CASSQGTSTLYEQYF. The chain combines TRBV4-2 with TRBJ2-7; a weak D match, TRBD2 (5 bases). Between the trimmed V and J ends, which lost 1 base and 4 bases, there was a span of 14 bases. This CDR3 is 15 amino acids long. Germline V gene sequence: CDR1 LGHNA, CDR2 YNFKEQ.

V is TRBV6-5 and J is TRBJ1-1; no definite D call. Germline V gives CDR1 MNHEY, CDR2 SVGAGI. V was cut by 7 bases and J by 1 base, with 10 bases left in between. CDR3 length: 13 residues. The CDR3 reads CASTPNWNTEAFF. The CDR3 DNA reads TGTGCCAGCACCCCTAATTGGAACACTGAAGCTTTCTTT.

The chain carries TRBV5-6 and TRBJ2-3; D ambiguous. CDR1 SGHDT and CDR2 YYEEEE come from the germline V gene. The CDR3 covers 13 residues. Trimming cost V 0 bases and J 3 bases, with 5 bases left between them. This CDR3 reads CASSLVATDTQYF. In DNA form, the CDR3 reads TGTGCCAGCAGCTTGGTGGCAACAGATACGCAGTATTTT.

The chain links TRBV7-2 to TRBJ2-3; 8 bases line up with TRBD2. Germline assignment: CDR1 SGHTA and CDR2 FQGNSA. V was clipped by 4 bases and J by 2 bases; unmatched bases: 5. This CDR3 comprises 15 residues. The CDR3 DNA follows: TGTGCCAGCAGCTCCAGCGGGGGACTCACAGATACGCAGTATTTT. Translated: CASSSSGGLTDTQYF.

V usage is TRBV6-5 and J usage is TRBJ1-2, with D possibly matching TRBD1 (5 bases). Per the germline V gene, CDR1 is MNHEY and CDR2 is SVGAGI. This CDR3 is 16 amino acids long. Trimming left V 0 bases short and J 4 bases short, with 15 bases between. CDR3 amino acids: CASSYSSRGVSYGYTF. The CDR3 nucleotides read TGTGCCAGCAGTTACTCCAGCCGGGGGGTCTCCTATGGCTACACCTTC.

A single count supports this clone. At one end the junction does not follow the germline gene, possibly because of a read error. The sample contains more than one DNA sequence encoding this CDR3. V is TRBV10-3 and J is TRBJ1-6, with 8 bases matching TRBD1. The germline V gene has CDR1 ENHRY and CDR2 SYGVKD. This CDR3 region has 14 residues. CDR3 bases: TGTGCCATCAGTGCGCAGGGGGCTTATTCACCCCTTCACTTT. This translates into CAISAQGAYSPLHF.